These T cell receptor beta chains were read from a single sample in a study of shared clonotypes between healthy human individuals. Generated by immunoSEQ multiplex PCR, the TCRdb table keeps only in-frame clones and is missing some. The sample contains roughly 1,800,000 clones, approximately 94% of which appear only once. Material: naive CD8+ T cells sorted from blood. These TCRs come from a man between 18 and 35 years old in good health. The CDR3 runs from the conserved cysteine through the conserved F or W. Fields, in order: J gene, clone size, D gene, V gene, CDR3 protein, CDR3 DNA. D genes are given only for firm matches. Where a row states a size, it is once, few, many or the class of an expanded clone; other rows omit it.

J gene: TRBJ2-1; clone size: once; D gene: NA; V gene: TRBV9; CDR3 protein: CASSDGGTVEEQFF; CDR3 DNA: TGTGCCAGCAGCGACGGCGGGACCGTAGAGGAGCAGTTCTTC
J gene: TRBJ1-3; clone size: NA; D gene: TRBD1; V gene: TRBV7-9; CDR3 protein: CASSPPFRDRVTSGNTIYF; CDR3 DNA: TGTGCCAGCAGCCCTCCCTTCCGGGACAGGGTAACATCTGGAAACACCATATATTTT
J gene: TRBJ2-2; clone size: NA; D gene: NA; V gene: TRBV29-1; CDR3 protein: CSVEDLGVKGSTGELFF; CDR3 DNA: TGCAGCGTTGAAGATTTGGGGGTAAAGGGGTCCACCGGGGAGCTGTTTTTT
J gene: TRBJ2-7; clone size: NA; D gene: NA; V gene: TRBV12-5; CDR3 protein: CASAQDSSYEQYF; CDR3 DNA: TGTGCTAGCGCCCAGGACAGCTCCTACGAGCAGTACTTC
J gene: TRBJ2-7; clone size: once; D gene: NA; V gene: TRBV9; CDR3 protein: CASSAGQAYEQYF; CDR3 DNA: TGTGCCAGCAGCGCGGGACAAGCCTACGAGCAGTACTTC
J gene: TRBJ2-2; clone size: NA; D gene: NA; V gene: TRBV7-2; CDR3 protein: CASSLMWNTGELFF; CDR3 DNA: TGTGCCAGCAGCTTAATGTGGAACACCGGGGAGCTGTTTTTT
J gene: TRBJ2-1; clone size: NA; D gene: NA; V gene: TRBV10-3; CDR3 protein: CAISDGIYNEQFF; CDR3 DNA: TGTGCCATCTCGGACGGGATCTACAATGAGCAGTTCTTC
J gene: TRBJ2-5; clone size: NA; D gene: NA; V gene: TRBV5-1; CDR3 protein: CASSLYTLQETQYF; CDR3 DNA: TGCGCCAGCAGCTTGTACACTCTCCAAGAGACCCAGTACTTC
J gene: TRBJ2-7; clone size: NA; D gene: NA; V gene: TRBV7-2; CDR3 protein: CASSPQEGYEQYF; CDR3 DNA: TGTGCCAGCAGCCCCCAGGAGGGGTACGAGCAGTACTTC
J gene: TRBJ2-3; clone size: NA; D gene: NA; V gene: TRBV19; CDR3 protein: CASRTSTDTQYF; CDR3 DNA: TGTGCCAGTAGGACCAGCACAGATACGCAGTATTTT
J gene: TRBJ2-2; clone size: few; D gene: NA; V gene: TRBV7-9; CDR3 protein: CASSFERTGELFF; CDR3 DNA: TGTGCCAGCAGCTTTGAGCGTACCGGGGAGCTGTTTTTT
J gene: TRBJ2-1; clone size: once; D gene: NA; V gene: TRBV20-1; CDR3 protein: CSAGYNEQFF; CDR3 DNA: TGCAGTGCGGGGTACAATGAGCAGTTCTTC
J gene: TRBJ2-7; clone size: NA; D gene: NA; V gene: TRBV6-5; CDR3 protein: CASSDDPPYEQYF; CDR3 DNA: TGTGCCAGCAGCGACGACCCCCCCTACGAGCAGTACTTC
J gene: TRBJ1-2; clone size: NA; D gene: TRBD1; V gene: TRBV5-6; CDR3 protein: CASSPGTGDGYTF; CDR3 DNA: TGTGCCAGCAGCCCCGGGACAGGGGACGGCTACACCTTC
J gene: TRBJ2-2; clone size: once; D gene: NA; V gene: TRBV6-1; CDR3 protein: CASSEMVGGAVSGELFF; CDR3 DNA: TGTGCCAGCAGTGAGATGGTGGGGGGGGCAGTCTCCGGGGAGCTGTTTTTT
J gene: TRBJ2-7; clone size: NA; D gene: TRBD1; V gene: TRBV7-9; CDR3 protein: CASSPDRDYEQYF; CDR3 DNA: TGTGCCAGCAGCCCCGACAGGGACTACGAGCAGTACTTC
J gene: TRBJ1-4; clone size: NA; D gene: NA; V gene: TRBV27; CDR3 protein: CASSLRTMGKLFF; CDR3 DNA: TGTGCCAGCAGTTTAAGGACCATGGGAAAACTGTTTTTT
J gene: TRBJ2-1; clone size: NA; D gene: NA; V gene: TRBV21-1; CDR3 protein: CASSKGGRVWNEQFF; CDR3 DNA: TGTGCCAGCAGCAAAGGGGGTAGGGTTTGGAATGAGCAGTTCTTC
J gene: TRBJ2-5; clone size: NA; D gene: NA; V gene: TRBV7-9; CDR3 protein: CASSLGWQETQYF; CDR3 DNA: TGTGCCAGCAGCTTAGGATGGCAAGAGACCCAGTACTTC
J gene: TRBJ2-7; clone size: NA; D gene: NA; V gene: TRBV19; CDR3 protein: CASSIRAESYEQYF; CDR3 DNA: TGTGCCAGTAGTATAAGGGCCGAGTCCTACGAGCAGTACTTC
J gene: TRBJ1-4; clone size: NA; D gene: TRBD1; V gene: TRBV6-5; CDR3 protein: CASSLQGINEKLFF; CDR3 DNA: TGTGCCAGCAGTCTACAGGGGATTAATGAAAAACTGTTTTTT
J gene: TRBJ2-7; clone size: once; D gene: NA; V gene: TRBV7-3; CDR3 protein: CASSLAGSYEQYF; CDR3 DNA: TGTGCCAGCAGCTTGGCAGGGTCCTACGAGCAGTACTTC
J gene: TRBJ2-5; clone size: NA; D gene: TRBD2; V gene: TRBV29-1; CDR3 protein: CSVQGLAGEGEETQYF; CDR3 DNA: TGCAGCGTGCAAGGACTAGCGGGAGAGGGAGAAGAGACCCAGTACTTC
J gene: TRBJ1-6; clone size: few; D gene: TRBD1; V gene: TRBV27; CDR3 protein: CASSLSTGGSPLHF; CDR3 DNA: TGTGCCAGCAGTTTATCGACAGGGGGTTCACCCCTCCACTTT
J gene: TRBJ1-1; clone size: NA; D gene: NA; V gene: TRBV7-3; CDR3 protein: CASSLTEENTEAFF; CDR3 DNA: TGTGCCAGCAGCTTAACGGAGGAGAACACTGAAGCTTTCTTT
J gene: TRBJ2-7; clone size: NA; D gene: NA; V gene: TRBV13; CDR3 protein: CASSSDSYEQYF; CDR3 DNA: TGTGCCAGCAGCTCCGACAGCTACGAGCAGTACTTC
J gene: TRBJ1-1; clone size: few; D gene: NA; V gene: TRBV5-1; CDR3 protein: CASSLDGQGSEAFF; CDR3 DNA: TGCGCCAGCAGCTTGGACGGGCAGGGCTCTGAAGCTTTCTTT
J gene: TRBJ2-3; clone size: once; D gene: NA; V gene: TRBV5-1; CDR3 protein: CASTNTGTDTQYF; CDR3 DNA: TGCGCCAGCACCAACACCGGTACAGATACGCAGTATTTT
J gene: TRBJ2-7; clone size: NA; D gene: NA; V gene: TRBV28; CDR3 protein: CASSWRQVWPYEQYF; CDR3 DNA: TGTGCCAGCAGTTGGAGACAGGTGTGGCCCTACGAGCAGTACTTC
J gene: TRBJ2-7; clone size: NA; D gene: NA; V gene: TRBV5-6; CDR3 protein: CASTPAGSSYEQYF; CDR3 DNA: TGTGCCAGCACCCCGGCGGGTAGCTCCTACGAGCAGTACTTC
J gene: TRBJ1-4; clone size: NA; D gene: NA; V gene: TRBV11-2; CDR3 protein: CASNLGEKLFF; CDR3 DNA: TGTGCCAGCAACTTAGGGGAAAAACTGTTTTTT
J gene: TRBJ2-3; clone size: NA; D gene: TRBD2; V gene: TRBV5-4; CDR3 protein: CASSFSGGAEDTQYF; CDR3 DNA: TGTGCCAGCAGCTTTTCCGGGGGGGCCGAGGATACGCAGTATTTT
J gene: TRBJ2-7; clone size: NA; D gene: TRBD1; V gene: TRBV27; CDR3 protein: CASSPGTGGHYEQYF; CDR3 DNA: TGTGCCAGCAGTCCCGGGACAGGGGGCCATTACGAGCAGTACTTC
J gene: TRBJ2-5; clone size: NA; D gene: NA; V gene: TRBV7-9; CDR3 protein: CASSFHPLTATKETQYF; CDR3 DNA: TGTGCCAGCAGCTTTCACCCTCTGACAGCCACGAAAGAGACCCAGTACTTC
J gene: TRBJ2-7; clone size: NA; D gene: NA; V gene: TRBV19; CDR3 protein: CASSMRDSYEQYF; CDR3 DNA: TGTGCCAGTAGTATGCGGGACTCCTACGAGCAGTACTTC
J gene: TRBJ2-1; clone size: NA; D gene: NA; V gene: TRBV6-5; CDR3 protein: CASSYSVAGGEQFF; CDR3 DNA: TGTGCCAGCAGTTACTCTGTTGCCGGAGGCGAGCAGTTCTTC
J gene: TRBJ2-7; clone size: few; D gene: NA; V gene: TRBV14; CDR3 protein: CASSNDLSYEQYF; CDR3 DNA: TGTGCCAGCAGCAACGATTTAAGCTACGAGCAGTACTTC
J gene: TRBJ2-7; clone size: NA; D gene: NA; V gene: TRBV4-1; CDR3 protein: CASSQVGSSYEQYF; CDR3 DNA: TGCGCCAGCAGCCAAGTGGGCTCCTCCTACGAGCAGTACTTC
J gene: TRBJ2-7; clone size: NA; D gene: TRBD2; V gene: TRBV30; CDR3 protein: CAWSVAGVDNEQYF; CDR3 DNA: TGTGCCTGGAGTGTGGCGGGAGTCGACAACGAGCAGTACTTC
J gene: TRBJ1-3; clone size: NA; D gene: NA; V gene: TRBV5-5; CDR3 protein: CASSTLHEGLGNTIYF; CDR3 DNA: TGTGCCAGCAGCACCCTCCACGAGGGATTAGGAAACACCATATATTTT
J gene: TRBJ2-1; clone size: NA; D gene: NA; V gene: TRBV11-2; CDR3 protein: CASSLNDEQFF; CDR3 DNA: TGTGCCAGCAGCTTAAACGATGAGCAGTTCTTC
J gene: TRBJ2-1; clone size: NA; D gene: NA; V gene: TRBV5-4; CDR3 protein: CASSTLDNEQFF; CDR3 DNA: TGTGCCAGCAGCACTCTGGACAATGAGCAGTTCTTC
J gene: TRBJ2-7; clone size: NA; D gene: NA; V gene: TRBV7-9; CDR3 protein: CASSFDGSYEQYF; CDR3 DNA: TGTGCCAGCAGCTTTGACGGGTCCTACGAGCAGTACTTC
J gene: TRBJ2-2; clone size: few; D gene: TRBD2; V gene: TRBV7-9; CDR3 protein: CASSLTSGRVEGELFF; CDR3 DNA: TGTGCCAGCAGCTTGACTAGCGGGAGAGTAGAAGGGGAGCTGTTTTTT
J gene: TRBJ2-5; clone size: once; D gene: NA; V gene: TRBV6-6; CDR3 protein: CASSRLGVEETQYF; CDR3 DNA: TGTGCCAGCAGTCGCCTTGGGGTGGAAGAGACCCAGTACTTC